A single sample is the source of the 19 T cell receptor beta chains below, sequenced in a study of blood T cells in healthy people across ages. A second PCR of 7 to 11 cycles used a sample-barcoded 5' primer and a J-beta primer mix. TCRdb independently ran MiXCR on the 5' RACE reads; one entry per CDR3 protein. The sample has about 1.1 million distinct CDR3 sequences; around two fifths are singletons. Sequencing was performed on blood. Every receptor here comes from a man between 18 and 35 years old in good health.

The J gene is TRBJ2-1, the V gene TRBV5-1; 7 bases line up with TRBD2. The J call may be in error: the DNA end matches TRBJ2-7 better. This CDR3 spans 16 amino acids. From germline, CDR1 is SGHRS and CDR2 YFSETQ. In DNA, the CDR3 is TGCGCCAGCAGCCATTGGACTAGTGCCTCCTACAATGAGCAGTACTTC. Translation gives CASSHWTSASYNEQYF.

The rearrangement uses TRBV4-1 and TRBJ2-3; 9 bases fit TRBD2. This CDR3 is built from 17 residues. With 1 base clipped from V and 4 bases from J, the junction kept 9 bases outside the gene matches. Germline CDR1 is MGHRA and CDR2 is YSYEKL. The CDR3 is CASSQGAGGPISDTQYF. The CDR3 DNA reads as TGCGCCAGCAGCCAAGGCGCGGGGGGGCCAATTTCAGATACGCAGTATTTT.

On this clonotype itself: At one end the junction does not follow the germline gene, possibly because of a read error. The gene calls are TRBV20-1 and TRBJ2-1, with TRBD2 matching over 8 bases. Germline V gene sequence: CDR1 DFQATT, CDR2 SNEGSKA (reference sequence). This CDR3 is 13 amino acids long. CDR3 nucleotide sequence: TGCAGTGCGAGAGGCGCGGGGGGCTATGAGCAGTTCTTC. This gives the protein CSARGAGGYEQFF.

Of note for this clonotype: A junction boundary mismatches the germline segment, possibly from a read error. The chain has TRBV3-1 and TRBJ2-2; 10 bases align to TRBD1. The germline V gene encodes CDR1 LGHDT and CDR2 YNNKEL (reference sequence). The CDR3 has 13 amino acids. Written as DNA, the CDR3 is TGTGCCGGCAGGGACAGGGGTACCGGGGAGCTGTTTTTT. As protein: CAGRDRGTGELFF.

J is TRBJ2-2 and V is TRBV4-3, with 10 positions matching TRBD1. V dropped 3 bases and J dropped 6; count of bases not matched to a gene: 4. Per the germline V gene, CDR1 is LGHNA and CDR2 is YSLEER. The length of the CDR3 is 15 residues. The CDR3 DNA sequence: TGCGCCAGCAGCCACCCCGGGACAGGGGCCGGGGAGCTGTTTTTT. This gives the protein CASSHPGTGAGELFF.

This rearrangement joins TRBV7-8 to TRBJ2-5, with D possibly matching TRBD1 (6 bases). CDR1 is SGHVS, CDR2 FQNEAQ, per germline. CDR3 length equals 14 residues. V was clipped by 5 bases and J by 1 base, with 11 bases between them. The CDR3 region has the DNA TGTGCCAGCAGCGGCAGGACAGTCCAAGAGACCCAGTACTTC. Its protein product is CASSGRTVQETQYF.

This clonotype was seen at least ten times. This sequence joins TRBV2 and TRBJ2-3; D is unclear. The CDR3 contains 14 residues. The germline CDR1 and CDR2 sequences are SNHLY and FYNNEI. Trimming removed 9 bases at V and 0 bases at J, with 13 bases between. The CDR3 region is CASLSLPSTDTQYF. CDR3 bases: TGTGCCAGTCTGAGTCTACCTAGCACAGATACGCAGTATTTT.

The chain combines TRBV20-1 with TRBJ1-2; D unresolved. In germline, CDR1 is DFQATT, CDR2 SNEGSKA (reference sequence). Trimming shortened V by 0 bases and J by 7 bases, and 12 bases separated the two germline ends. This CDR3 has 13 residues. The CDR3 here is CSARDLGPGGYTF. CDR3 nucleotides: TGCAGTGCTAGAGATTTGGGCCCGGGTGGCTACACCTTC.

This clonotype was observed a few times. The chain joins TRBV5-1 to TRBJ1-2; TRBD1 is a possible D gene (5 bases). Trimming removed 8 bases from V and 0 bases from J, with 14 bases in between. This CDR3 is built from 14 residues. Germline assignment: CDR1 SGHRS and CDR2 YFSETQ. CDR3 nucleotide sequence: TGCGCCAGTACTGGGGACCCCGCTAACTATGGCTACACCTTC. Its protein product is CASTGDPANYGYTF.

The V call is TRBV5-1, the J call TRBJ2-1; no definite D call. Germline V gene lookup returns CDR1 SGHRS and CDR2 YFSETQ. The length of the CDR3 is 15 residues. V was trimmed by 0 bases and J by 2 bases, leaving 9 bases between them. The CDR3 DNA sequence: TGCGCCAGCAGCTTGGGACATGGTCCCTACAATGAGCAGTTCTTC. Its protein product is CASSLGHGPYNEQFF. The full variable domain, its missing parts supplied by reference TRBV5-1 and TRBJ2-1, is KAGVTQTPRYLIKTRGQQVTLSCSPISGHRSVSWYQQTPGQGLQFLFEYFSETQRNKGNFPGRFSGRQFSNSRSEMNVSTLELGDSALYLCASSLGHGPYNEQFFGPGTRLTVL.

The chain joins TRBV2 to TRBJ1-5; 9 bases match TRBD1. CDR1 SNHLY and CDR2 FYNNEI come from the germline V gene. This CDR3 contains 19 residues. Trimming at V came to 4 bases and at J to 2 bases, leaving 15 bases not matched to a gene. The CDR3 bases are TGTGCCAGCAGTGGGGATATAGGACAGGGGTTGGTGGGCAATCAGCCCCAGCATTTT. Translation gives CASSGDIGQGLVGNQPQHF.

This clonotype has just a few counts. This chain uses TRBV5-1 with TRBJ2-7; D remains unclear. CDR1 is SGHRS, CDR2 YFSETQ, per germline. This CDR3 spans 14 amino acids. With 0 bases removed from V and 7 bases from J, the gap between germline ends came to 14 bases. CDR3 coding DNA: TGCGCCAGCAGCTTGGGGGCAGTCTACAATGAGCAGTACTTC. Protein: CASSLGAVYNEQYF.

This chain uses TRBV7-3 with TRBJ2-1, with 8 nucleotides matching TRBD1. Germline V gene data show CDR1 as SGHTA and CDR2 as FQGTGA. Losses at the gene ends were 6 bases for V and 6 bases for J; bases not matched to a gene: 13. The CDR3 sequence is 16 residues long. The CDR3 region is CASSSVGTGSGNEQFF. The DNA for the CDR3 is TGTGCCAGCAGTTCCGTCGGGACAGGCTCGGGCAATGAGCAGTTCTTC.

This clonotype was recorded at least ten times. CDR3 loop: CASSSLAGGRADTQYF. The CDR3, as DNA: TGCGCCAGCAGCTCTCTAGCGGGGGGCAGAGCAGATACGCAGTATTTT. The genes are TRBV5-1 and TRBJ2-3; 11 positions match TRBD2. This CDR3 is built from 16 residues. After removal of 3 bases from V and 4 bases from J, the junction contained 7 bases not matched to a gene. Germline V gene data show CDR1 as SGHRS and CDR2 as YFSETQ.

The CDR3 reads CASSERAGRGQYF. For the CDR3, the DNA is TGTGCCAGCAGTGAAAGGGCAGGGCGTGGGCAGTACTTC. This chain joins TRBV2 and TRBJ2-5; weak D call: TRBD1 (5 bases). Looked up from germline, CDR1 is SNHLY and CDR2 is FYNNEI. Trimming pared 2 bases from V and 11 bases from J, leaving 15 bases between. CDR3 length: 13 residues. The full variable domain, in which reference TRBV2 and TRBJ2-5 provide the parts outside the CDR3, is EPEVTQTPSHQVTQMGQEVILRCVPISNHLYFYWYRQILGQKVEFLVSFYNNEISEKSEIFDDQFSVERPDGSNFTLKIRSTKLEDSAMYFCASSERAGRGQYFGPGTRLLVL.

J is TRBJ2-5 and V is TRBV20-1; D not resolved. The CDR3 length is 13 residues. Germline CDR1 DFQATT, CDR2 SNEGSKA (reference sequence). V was pared by 1 base and J by 0 bases, with 6 bases between. The CDR3 loop reads CSARAAHQETQYF. CDR3 DNA sequence: TGCAGTGCTAGAGCGGCACACCAAGAGACCCAGTACTTC.

This chain joins TRBV27 and TRBJ1-5; a possible D gene is TRBD1 (6 bases). The V end was cut by 3 bases, the J end by 4 bases, with 13 bases between. The germline gives CDR1 MNHEY, CDR2 SMNVEV (reference sequence). The CDR3 consists of 15 residues. The CDR3 sequence: CASSFSSQGNQPQHF. The DNA of the CDR3 is TGTGCCAGCAGTTTCTCTTCCCAGGGGAATCAGCCCCAGCATTTT.

This clonotype was detected only a few times. This chain links TRBV20-1 with TRBJ1-5; 7 nucleotides match TRBD1. The CDR3 is 15 residues long. Losses at the gene ends were 6 bases for V and 4 bases for J; bases not matched to a gene: 12. Per the germline V gene, CDR1 is DFQATT and CDR2 is SNEGSKA (reference sequence). CDR3 coding DNA: TGCAGTGCAACCCCCCGGACAGGACCGAATCAGCCCCAGCATTTT. Its protein is CSATPRTGPNQPQHF.

The genes are TRBV4-3 and TRBJ2-1, with no clear D. Germline values: CDR1 LGHNA, CDR2 YSLEER. V gave up 10 bases and J gave up 5 bases, with 18 bases separating them. The CDR3 consists of 14 residues. The CDR3 protein is CATRFPEAHNEQFF. The CDR3 DNA reads TGCGCCACCAGATTCCCCGAGGCCCACAATGAGCAGTTCTTC.